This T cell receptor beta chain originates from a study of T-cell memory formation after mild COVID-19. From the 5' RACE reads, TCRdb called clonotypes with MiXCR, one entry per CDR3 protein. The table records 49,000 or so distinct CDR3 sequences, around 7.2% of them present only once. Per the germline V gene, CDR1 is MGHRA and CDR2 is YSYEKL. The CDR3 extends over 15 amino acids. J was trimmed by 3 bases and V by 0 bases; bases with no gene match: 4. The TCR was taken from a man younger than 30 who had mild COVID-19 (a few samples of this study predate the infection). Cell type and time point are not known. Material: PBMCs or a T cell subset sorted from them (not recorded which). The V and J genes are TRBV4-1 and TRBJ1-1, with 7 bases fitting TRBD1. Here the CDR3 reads CASSQEVTGDTEAFF. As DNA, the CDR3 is TGCGCCAGCAGCCAAGAGGTCACAGGGGACACTGAAGCTTTCTTT.